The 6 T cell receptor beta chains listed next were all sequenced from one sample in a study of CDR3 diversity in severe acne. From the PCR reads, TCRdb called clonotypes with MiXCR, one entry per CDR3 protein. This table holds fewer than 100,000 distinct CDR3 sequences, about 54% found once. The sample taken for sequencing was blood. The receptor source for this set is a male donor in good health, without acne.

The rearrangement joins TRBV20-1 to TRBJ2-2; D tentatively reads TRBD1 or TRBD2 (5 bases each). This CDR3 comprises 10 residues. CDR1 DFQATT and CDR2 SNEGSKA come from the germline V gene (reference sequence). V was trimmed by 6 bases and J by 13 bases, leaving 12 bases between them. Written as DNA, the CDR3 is TGCAGTGCCGGACCGAGGGGGCTGTTTTTT. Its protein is CSAGPRGLFF.

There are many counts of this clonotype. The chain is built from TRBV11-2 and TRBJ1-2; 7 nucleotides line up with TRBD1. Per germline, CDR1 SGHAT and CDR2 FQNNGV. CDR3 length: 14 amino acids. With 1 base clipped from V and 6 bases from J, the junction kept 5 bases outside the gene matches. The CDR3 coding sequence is TGTGCCAGCAGCTTAGGTACAGGGGTGGATGGCTACACCTTC. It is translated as CASSLGTGVDGYTF.

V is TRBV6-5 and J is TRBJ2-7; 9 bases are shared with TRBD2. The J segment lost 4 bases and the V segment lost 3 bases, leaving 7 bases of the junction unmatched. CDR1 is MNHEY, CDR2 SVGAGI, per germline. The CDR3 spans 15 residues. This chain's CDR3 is CASSYQQREEYEQYF. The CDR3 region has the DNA TGTGCCAGCAGTTATCAACAGCGGGAGGAGTACGAGCAGTACTTC.

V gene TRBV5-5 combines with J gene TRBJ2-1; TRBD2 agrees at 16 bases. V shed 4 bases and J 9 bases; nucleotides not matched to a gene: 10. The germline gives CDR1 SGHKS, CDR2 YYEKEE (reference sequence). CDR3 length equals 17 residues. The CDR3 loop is CASSGLGTSGGAGEQFF. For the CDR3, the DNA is TGTGCCAGCAGCGGGCTTGGGACTAGCGGGGGGGCGGGTGAGCAGTTCTTC.

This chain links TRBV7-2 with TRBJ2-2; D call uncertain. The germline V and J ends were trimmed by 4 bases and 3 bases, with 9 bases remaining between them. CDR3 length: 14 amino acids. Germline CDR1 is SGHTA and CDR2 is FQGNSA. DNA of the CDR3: TGTGCCAGCAGCTCTTGGGGTCACACCGGGGAGCTGTTTTTT. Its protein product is CASSSWGHTGELFF. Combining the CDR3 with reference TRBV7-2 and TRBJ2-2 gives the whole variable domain GAGVSQSPSNKVTEKGKDVELRCDPISGHTALYWYRQSLGQGLEFLIYFQGNSAPDKSGLPSDRFSAERTGGSVSTLTIQRTQQEDSAVYLCASSSWGHTGELFFGEGSRLTVL.

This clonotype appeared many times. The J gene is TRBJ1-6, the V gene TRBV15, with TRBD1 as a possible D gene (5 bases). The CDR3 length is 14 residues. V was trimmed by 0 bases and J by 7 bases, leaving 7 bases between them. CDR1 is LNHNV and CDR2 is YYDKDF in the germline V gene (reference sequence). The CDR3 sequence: CATSRDRENSPLHF. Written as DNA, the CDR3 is TGTGCCACCAGCAGAGACAGGGAAAATTCACCCCTCCACTTT.